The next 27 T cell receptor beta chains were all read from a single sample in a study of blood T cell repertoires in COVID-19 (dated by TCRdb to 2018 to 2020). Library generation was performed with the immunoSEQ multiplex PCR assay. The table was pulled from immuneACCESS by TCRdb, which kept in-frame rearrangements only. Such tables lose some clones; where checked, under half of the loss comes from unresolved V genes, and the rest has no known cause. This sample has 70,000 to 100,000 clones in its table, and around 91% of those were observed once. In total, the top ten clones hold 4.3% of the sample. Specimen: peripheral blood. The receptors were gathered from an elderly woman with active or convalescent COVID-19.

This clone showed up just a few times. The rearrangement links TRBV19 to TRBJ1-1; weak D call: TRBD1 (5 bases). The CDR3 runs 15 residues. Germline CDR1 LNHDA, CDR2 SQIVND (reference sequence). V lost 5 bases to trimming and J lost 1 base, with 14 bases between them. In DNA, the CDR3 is TGTGCCAGTAGTCCCCGACAGCTGAAGAACACTGAAGCTTTCTTT. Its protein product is CASSPRQLKNTEAFF.

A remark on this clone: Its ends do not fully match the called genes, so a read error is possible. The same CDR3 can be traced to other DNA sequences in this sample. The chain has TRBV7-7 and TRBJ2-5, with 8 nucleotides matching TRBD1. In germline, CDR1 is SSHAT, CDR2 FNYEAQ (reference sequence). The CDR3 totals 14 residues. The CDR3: CASSSQGAGETQYF. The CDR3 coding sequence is TGTGCTAGCAGCTCGCAGGGGGCCGGAGAGACCCAGTACTTC.

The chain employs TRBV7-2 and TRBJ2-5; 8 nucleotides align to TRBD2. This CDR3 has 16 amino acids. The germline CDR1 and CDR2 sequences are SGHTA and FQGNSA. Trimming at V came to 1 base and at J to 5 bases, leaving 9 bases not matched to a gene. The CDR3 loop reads CASSLGMGLGLETQYF. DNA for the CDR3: TGTGCCAGCAGCTTAGGGATGGGACTAGGTCTCGAGACCCAGTACTTC.

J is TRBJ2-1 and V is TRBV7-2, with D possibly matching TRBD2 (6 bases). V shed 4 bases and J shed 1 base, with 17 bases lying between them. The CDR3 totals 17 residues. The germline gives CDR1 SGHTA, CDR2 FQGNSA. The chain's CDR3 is CASSSGGTVGSYNEQFF. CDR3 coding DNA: TGTGCCAGCAGCTCAGGAGGGACGGTGGGGTCCTACAATGAGCAGTTCTTC. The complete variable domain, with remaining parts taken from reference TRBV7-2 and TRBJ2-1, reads GAGVSQSPSNKVTEKGKDVELRCDPISGHTALYWYRQSLGQGLEFLIYFQGNSAPDKSGLPSDRFSAERTGGSVSTLTIQRTQQEDSAVYLCASSSGGTVGSYNEQFFGPGTRLTVL.

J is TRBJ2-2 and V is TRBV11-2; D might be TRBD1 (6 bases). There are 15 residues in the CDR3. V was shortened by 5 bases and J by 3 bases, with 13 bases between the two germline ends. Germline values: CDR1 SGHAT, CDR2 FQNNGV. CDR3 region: CASSHRTDHTGELFF. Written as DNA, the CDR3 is TGTGCCAGCAGCCACAGGACAGACCACACCGGGGAGCTGTTTTTT.

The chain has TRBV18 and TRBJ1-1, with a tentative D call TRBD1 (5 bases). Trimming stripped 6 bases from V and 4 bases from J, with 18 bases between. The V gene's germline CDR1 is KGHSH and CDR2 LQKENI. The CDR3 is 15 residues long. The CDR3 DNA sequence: TGTGCCAGCTCCGTTCAGCAAGGGAGGGGCACTGAAGCTTTCTTT. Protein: CASSVQQGRGTEAFF. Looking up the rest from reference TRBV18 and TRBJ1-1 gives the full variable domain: NAGVMQNPRHLVRRRGQEARLRCSPMKGHSHVYWYRQLPEEGLKFMVYLQKENIIDESGMPKERFSAEFPKEGPSILRIQQVVRGDSAAYFCASSVQQGRGTEAFFGQGTRLTVV.

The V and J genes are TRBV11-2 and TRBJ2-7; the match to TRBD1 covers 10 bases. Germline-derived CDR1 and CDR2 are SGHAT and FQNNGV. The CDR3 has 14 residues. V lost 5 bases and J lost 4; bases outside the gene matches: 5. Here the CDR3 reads CASSLGTGEYEQYF. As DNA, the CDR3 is TGTGCCAGCAGCCTTGGGACAGGGGAATACGAGCAGTACTTC.

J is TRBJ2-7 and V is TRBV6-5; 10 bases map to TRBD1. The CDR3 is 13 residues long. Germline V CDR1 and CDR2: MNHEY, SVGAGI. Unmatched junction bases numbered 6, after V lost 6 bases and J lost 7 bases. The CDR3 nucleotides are TGTGCCAGCAGGGCGGGGACAGGGGTTGAGCAGTACTTC. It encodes CASRAGTGVEQYF.

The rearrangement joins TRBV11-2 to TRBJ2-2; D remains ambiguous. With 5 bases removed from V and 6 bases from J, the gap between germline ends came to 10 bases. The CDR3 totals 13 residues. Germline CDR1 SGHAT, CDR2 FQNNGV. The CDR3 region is CASSQQFSGELFF. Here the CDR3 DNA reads TGTGCCAGCAGCCAACAGTTTTCCGGGGAGCTGTTTTTT.

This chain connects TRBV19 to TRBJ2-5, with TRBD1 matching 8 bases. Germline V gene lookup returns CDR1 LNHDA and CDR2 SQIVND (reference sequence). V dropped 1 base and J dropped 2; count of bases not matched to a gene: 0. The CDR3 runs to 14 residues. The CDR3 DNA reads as TGTGCCAGTAGTATAGGACAGGGGCAAGAGACCCAGTACTTC. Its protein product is CASSIGQGQETQYF. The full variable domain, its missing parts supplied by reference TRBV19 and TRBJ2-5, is DGGITQSPKYLFRKEGQNVTLSCEQNLNHDAMYWYRQDPGQGLRLIYYSQIVNDFQKGDIAEGYSVSREKKESFPLTVTSAQKNPTAFYLCASSIGQGQETQYFGPGTRLLVL.

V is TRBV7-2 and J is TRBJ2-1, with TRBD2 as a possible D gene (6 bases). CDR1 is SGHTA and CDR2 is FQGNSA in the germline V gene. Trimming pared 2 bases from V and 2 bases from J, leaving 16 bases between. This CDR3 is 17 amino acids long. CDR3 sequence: CASSLLPGSPPYNEQFF. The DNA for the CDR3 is TGTGCCAGCAGCTTACTTCCCGGGAGCCCTCCCTACAATGAGCAGTTCTTC. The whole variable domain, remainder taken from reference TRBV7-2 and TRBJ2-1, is GAGVSQSPSNKVTEKGKDVELRCDPISGHTALYWYRQSLGQGLEFLIYFQGNSAPDKSGLPSDRFSAERTGGSVSTLTIQRTQQEDSAVYLCASSLLPGSPPYNEQFFGPGTRLTVL.

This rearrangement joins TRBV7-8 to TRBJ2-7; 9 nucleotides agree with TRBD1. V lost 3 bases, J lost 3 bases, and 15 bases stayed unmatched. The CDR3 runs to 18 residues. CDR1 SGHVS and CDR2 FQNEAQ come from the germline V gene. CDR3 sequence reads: CASSFIILDGTGIYEQYF. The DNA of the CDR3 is TGTGCCAGCAGCTTCATCATCCTGGACGGGACAGGGATCTACGAGCAGTACTTC.

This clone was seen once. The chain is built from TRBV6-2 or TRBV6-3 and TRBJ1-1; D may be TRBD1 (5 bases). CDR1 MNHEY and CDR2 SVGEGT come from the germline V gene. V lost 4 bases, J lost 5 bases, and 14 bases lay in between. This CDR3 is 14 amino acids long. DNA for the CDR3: TGTGCCAGCAGTTCGGGACTTCGCCAGACTGAAGCTTTCTTT. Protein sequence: CASSSGLRQTEAFF.

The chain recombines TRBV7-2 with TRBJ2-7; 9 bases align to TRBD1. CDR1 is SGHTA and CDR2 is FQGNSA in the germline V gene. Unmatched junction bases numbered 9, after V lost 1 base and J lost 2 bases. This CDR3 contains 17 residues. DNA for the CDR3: TGTGCCAGCAGCTTAGTGGGACAGGGAAGTAGTCCCTACGAGCAGTACTTC. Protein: CASSLVGQGSSPYEQYF.

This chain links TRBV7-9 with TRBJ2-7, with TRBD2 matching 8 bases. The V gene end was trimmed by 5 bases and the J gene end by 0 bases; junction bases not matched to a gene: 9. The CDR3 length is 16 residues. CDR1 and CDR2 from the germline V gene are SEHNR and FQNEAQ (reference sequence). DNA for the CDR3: TGTGCCAGCAGCCGGGATTCAGCGGGGGCCTCCTACGAGCAGTACTTC. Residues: CASSRDSAGASYEQYF.

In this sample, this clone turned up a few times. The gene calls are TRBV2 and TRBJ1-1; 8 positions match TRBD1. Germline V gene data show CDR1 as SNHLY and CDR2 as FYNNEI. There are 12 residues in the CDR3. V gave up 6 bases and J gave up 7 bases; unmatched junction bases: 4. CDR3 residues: CASSTGQGEAFF. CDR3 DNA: TGTGCCAGCAGCACCGGACAGGGTGAAGCTTTCTTT.

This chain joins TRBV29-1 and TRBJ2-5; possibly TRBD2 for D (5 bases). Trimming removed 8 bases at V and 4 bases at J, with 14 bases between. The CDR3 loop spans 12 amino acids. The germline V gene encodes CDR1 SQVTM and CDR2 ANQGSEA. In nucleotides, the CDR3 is TGCAGCTCTTTAGGGCGGGCAGAGACCCAGTACTTC. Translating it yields CSSLGRAETQYF.

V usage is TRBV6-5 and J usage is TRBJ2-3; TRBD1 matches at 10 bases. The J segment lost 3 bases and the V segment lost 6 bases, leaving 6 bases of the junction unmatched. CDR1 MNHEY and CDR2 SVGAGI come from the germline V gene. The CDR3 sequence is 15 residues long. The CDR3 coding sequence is TGTGCCAGCAGCCGACCGGGACAGGGGACAGATACGCAGTATTTT. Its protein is CASSRPGQGTDTQYF.

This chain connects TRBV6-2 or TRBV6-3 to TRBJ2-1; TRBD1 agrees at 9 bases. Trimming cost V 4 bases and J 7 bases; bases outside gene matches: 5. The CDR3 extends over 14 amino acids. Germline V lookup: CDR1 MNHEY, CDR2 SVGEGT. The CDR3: CASSLTGGGNEQFF. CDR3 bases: TGTGCCAGCAGTTTAACAGGGGGCGGGAATGAGCAGTTCTTC.

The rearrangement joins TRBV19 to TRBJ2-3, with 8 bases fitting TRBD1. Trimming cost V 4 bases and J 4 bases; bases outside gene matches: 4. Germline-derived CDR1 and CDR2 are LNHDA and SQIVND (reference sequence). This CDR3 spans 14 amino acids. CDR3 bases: TGTGCCAGTAGTAGCGGACAGGGCGCAGATACGCAGTATTTT. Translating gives CASSSGQGADTQYF.

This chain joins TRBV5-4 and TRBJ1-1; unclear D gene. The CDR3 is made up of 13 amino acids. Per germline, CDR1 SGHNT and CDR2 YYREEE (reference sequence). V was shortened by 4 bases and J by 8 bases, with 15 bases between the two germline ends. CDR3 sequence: CASSRQNDLEAFF. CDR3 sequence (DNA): TGTGCCAGCAGCCGACAAAATGATTTAGAAGCTTTCTTT.

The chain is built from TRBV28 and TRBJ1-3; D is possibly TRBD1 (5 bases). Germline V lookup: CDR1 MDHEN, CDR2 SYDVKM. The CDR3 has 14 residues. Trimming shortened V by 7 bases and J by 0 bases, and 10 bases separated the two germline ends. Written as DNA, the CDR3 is TGTGCCAGCATCAAAGGGGTCTCTGGAAACACCATATATTTT. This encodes CASIKGVSGNTIYF.

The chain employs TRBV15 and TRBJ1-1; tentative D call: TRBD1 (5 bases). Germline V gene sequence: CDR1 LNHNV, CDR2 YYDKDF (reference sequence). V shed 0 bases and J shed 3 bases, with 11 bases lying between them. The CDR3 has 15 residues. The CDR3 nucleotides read TGTGCCACCAGCAGAGACCCTTCCAGGGACACTGAAGCTTTCTTT. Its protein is CATSRDPSRDTEAFF. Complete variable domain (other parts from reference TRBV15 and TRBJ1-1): DAMVIQNPRYQVTQFGKPVTLSCSQTLNHNVMYWYQQKSSQAPKLLFHYYDKDFNNEADTPDNFQSRRPNTSFCFLDIRSPGLGDTAMYLCATSRDPSRDTEAFFGQGTRLTVV.

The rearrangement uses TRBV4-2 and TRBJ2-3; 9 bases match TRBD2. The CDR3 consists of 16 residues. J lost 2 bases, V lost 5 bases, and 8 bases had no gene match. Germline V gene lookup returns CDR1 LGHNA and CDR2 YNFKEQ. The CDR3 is CASSTRTSANTDTQYF. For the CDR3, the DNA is TGTGCCAGCAGCACCCGGACTAGCGCGAACACAGATACGCAGTATTTT.

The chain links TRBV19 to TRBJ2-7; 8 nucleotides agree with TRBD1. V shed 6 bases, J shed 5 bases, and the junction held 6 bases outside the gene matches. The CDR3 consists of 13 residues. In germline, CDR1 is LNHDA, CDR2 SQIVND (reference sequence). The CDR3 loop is CASSRTGTNEQYF. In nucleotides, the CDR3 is TGTGCCAGTAGCCGGACAGGGACGAACGAGCAGTACTTC.

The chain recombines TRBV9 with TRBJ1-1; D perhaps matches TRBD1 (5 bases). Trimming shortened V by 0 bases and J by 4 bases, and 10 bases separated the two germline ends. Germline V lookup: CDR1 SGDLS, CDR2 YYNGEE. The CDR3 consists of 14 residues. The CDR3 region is CASSVEAGSTEAFF. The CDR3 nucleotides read TGTGCCAGCAGCGTAGAGGCAGGGTCCACTGAAGCTTTCTTT.

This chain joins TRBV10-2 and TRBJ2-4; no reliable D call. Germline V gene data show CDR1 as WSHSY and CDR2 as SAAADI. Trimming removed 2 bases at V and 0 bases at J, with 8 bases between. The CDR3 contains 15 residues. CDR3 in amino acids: CASSETTLAKNIQYF. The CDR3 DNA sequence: TGCGCCAGCAGTGAGACTACCCTAGCCAAAAACATTCAGTACTTC.